What follows are 30 T cell receptor beta chains derived from one specimen sequenced in a study of blood T cells in healthy people across ages. Primed by a sample-barcoded 5' primer and a J-beta primer mix, a second PCR proceeded for roughly 6 to 12 cycles. TCRdb ran MiXCR on the 5' RACE reads and lists one entry per CDR3 protein. Among about 800,000 distinct CDR3 sequences, roughly 25% were seen once, and the ten largest hold under 4.5%. These data also featured in a second study, about T cells of mothers and their children.

Source material: blood. These receptors were taken from a boy younger than 18 in good health.

This clonotype was recorded a few times. The chain has TRBV4-3 and TRBJ1-2; 8 bases line up with TRBD1. Germline V gene sequence: CDR1 LGHNA, CDR2 YSLEER. This CDR3 contains 15 residues. The ends lost 1 base at V and 8 bases at J; junction bases unmatched: 9. The CDR3 nucleotides are TGCGCCAGCAGCCAAGGGACAGGGTCTCTTAGGGGCTACACCTTC. Translated: CASSQGTGSLRGYTF.

This clonotype was seen a handful of times. The chain recombines TRBV29-1 with TRBJ1-3; no reliable D call. The CDR3 length is 13 residues. CDR1 is SQVTM and CDR2 is ANQGSEA in the germline V gene. The V end was cut by 7 bases, the J end by 1 base, with 11 bases between. CDR3 sequence: CSAVTESGNTIYF. The CDR3 DNA follows: TGCAGCGCAGTCACCGAATCTGGAAACACCATATATTTT.

In the case of this clonotype: Because it lacks the conserved phenylalanine or tryptophan at the end, this CDR3 is likely a read error. J is TRBJ1-4 and V is TRBV12-3 or TRBV12-4; the D is unclear. The CDR3 contains 15 residues. Trimming took off 6 bases at V and 8 bases at J, with 19 bases between the two ends. The CDR3 sequence: CASSPRTGPTEKLFI. CDR3 in DNA: TGTGCCAGCAGCCCCAGAACCGGGCCTACAGAAAAACTGTTTATT.

This clonotype was seen many times. This rearrangement joins TRBV21-1 to TRBJ1-1; no DNA check was done on the table's D call, TRBD1. TRBV21-1 is described as a pseudogene. CDR3 length: 20 residues. CDR3 sequence (DNA): TGTGCCAGCAGCCTAACGAATTACCGGGACAGGGGGACAGGAAACACTGAAGCTTTCTTT. The encoded protein is CASSLTNYRDRGTGNTEAFF.

This clonotype was observed a few times. The rearrangement links TRBV6-5 to TRBJ1-2, with 9 bases identical to TRBD1. The CDR3 consists of 15 residues. The ends lost 5 bases at V and 5 bases at J; junction bases unmatched: 9. Germline CDR1 is MNHEY and CDR2 is SVGAGI. This chain's CDR3 is CASSRTHRGHYGYTF. The CDR3 bases are TGTGCCAGCAGTCGGACCCACAGGGGGCATTATGGCTACACCTTC.

In this sample, this clonotype turned up a few times. The V gene is TRBV11-1, the J gene TRBJ2-4; D tentatively fits TRBD1 or TRBD2 (5 bases each). This CDR3 spans 17 amino acids. Trimming pared 1 base from V and 0 bases from J, leaving 13 bases between. CDR1 is SGHAT and CDR2 is FQDESV in the germline V gene (reference sequence). CDR3 protein: CASSLGGAGRAKNIQYF. The CDR3 DNA follows: TGTGCCAGCAGCTTAGGAGGGGCAGGAAGAGCCAAAAACATTCAGTACTTC.

This clonotype showed up just a few times. This chain uses TRBV2 with TRBJ1-1; a weak D match, TRBD1 (6 bases). Per the germline V gene, CDR1 is SNHLY and CDR2 is FYNNEI. The CDR3 extends over 16 amino acids. Trimming took off 4 bases at V and 0 bases at J, with 15 bases between the two ends. In nucleotides, the CDR3 is TGTGCCAGCAGTGGACTTCGACAGGTCATGAACACTGAAGCTTTCTTT. It encodes CASSGLRQVMNTEAFF.

The chain joins TRBV5-1 to TRBJ2-5; D is undetermined. CDR1 is SGHRS, CDR2 YFSETQ, per germline. V shed 0 bases and J shed 2 bases, with 11 bases lying between them. This CDR3 has 15 residues. The CDR3 DNA reads as TGCGCCAGCAGCTTGGCTCCTACATCACAAGAGACCCAGTACTTC. Its protein is CASSLAPTSQETQYF. Together with reference TRBV5-1 and TRBJ2-5, the CDR3 gives the full variable domain: KAGVTQTPRYLIKTRGQQVTLSCSPISGHRSVSWYQQTPGQGLQFLFEYFSETQRNKGNFPGRFSGRQFSNSRSEMNVSTLELGDSALYLCASSLAPTSQETQYFGPGTRLLVL.

The chain employs TRBV5-5 and TRBJ1-1, with 8 bases matching TRBD1. This CDR3 is 15 amino acids long. The V gene's germline CDR1 is SGHKS and CDR2 YYEKEE (reference sequence). The junction had 7 bases not matched to a gene; V was cut back by 3 bases and J by 3 bases. CDR3 DNA: TGTGCCAGCAGCTGGTCGACAGGGGAGGACACTGAAGCTTTCTTT. Its translation is CASSWSTGEDTEAFF.

This clonotype was counted ten times or more. This chain joins TRBV9 and TRBJ2-3; D may match TRBD1 or TRBD2 (5 bases each). V lost 2 bases, J lost 3 bases, and 10 bases lay in between. The CDR3 contains 14 residues. Germline V gene lookup returns CDR1 SGDLS and CDR2 YYNGEE. The CDR3 region has the DNA TGTGCCAGCAGCGTTGGGACGGGAACAGATACGCAGTATTTT. As protein: CASSVGTGTDTQYF.

This sequence joins TRBV9 and TRBJ2-1; 7 bases map to TRBD1. J gave up 6 bases and V 0 bases, and 6 bases lay outside the gene matches. Germline CDR1 is SGDLS and CDR2 is YYNGEE. The CDR3 has 15 amino acids. The CDR3 DNA follows: TGTGCCAGCAGCGTAGTGGGACCAGGGGGCAATGAGCAGTTCTTC. Its translation is CASSVVGPGGNEQFF.

The chain is built from TRBV5-1 and TRBJ1-1; no clear D gene. This CDR3 has 13 amino acids. Trimming left V 4 bases short and J 4 bases short, with 11 bases between. Germline V lookup: CDR1 SGHRS, CDR2 YFSETQ. CDR3 sequence reads: CASSTILSTEAFF. The CDR3 DNA reads TGCGCCAGCAGCACGATCCTTAGCACTGAAGCTTTCTTT. The full variable domain, with the rest looked up from reference TRBV5-1 and TRBJ1-1, is KAGVTQTPRYLIKTRGQQVTLSCSPISGHRSVSWYQQTPGQGLQFLFEYFSETQRNKGNFPGRFSGRQFSNSRSEMNVSTLELGDSALYLCASSTILSTEAFFGQGTRLTVV.

This rearrangement joins TRBV27 to TRBJ2-3; tentative D call: TRBD1 (6 bases). Germline assignment: CDR1 MNHEY and CDR2 SMNVEV (reference sequence). Deletions cut 4 bases from V and 2 bases from J, with 10 bases between. The CDR3 contains 14 residues. CDR3 DNA sequence: TGTGCCAGCAGTTCCGGGGACAACACAGATACGCAGTATTTT. This encodes CASSSGDNTDTQYF.

This chain uses TRBV20-1 with TRBJ2-1; 10 bases align to TRBD2. Germline V gene data show CDR1 as DFQATT and CDR2 as SNEGSKA (reference sequence). The length of the CDR3 is 14 residues. The ends lost 5 bases at V and 3 bases at J; junction bases unmatched: 4. The CDR3 loop is CSAPGLAVYNEQFF. Written as DNA, the CDR3 is TGCAGTGCTCCAGGACTAGCGGTCTACAATGAGCAGTTCTTC.

This chain uses TRBV6-5 with TRBJ2-5; D is unclear. The DNA end lines up better with TRBJ2-1; the J call may be wrong. The CDR3 totals 12 residues. Per the germline V gene, CDR1 is MNHEY and CDR2 is SVGAGI. The CDR3 region is CASRGLMHEQFF. CDR3 bases: TGTGCCAGCAGGGGCCTGATGCATGAGCAGTTCTTC.

This chain uses TRBV15 with TRBJ2-1; D is possibly TRBD1 (6 bases). The ends were cut back, 4 bases at V and 1 base at J, with 8 bases in the middle. CDR3 length: 14 residues. Germline CDR1 LNHNV, CDR2 YYDKDF (reference sequence). The chain's CDR3 is CATSKGQSYNEQFF. CDR3 bases: TGTGCCACCAGCAAAGGACAGTCCTACAATGAGCAGTTCTTC.

The CDR3 DNA reads TGTGCCAGCAGTGAGATTCTAGCGGGTCTCCAAGAGACCCAGTACTTC. Translation: CASSEILAGLQETQYF. The rearrangement joins TRBV6-1 to TRBJ2-5, with 8 nucleotides matching TRBD2. The CDR3 sequence is 16 residues long. Germline V gene lookup returns CDR1 MNHNS and CDR2 SASEGT. V lost 3 bases to trimming and J lost 1 base; unmatched junction nucleotides: 7.

The rearrangement joins TRBV20-1 to TRBJ2-6; D is unresolved. Deletions cut 0 bases from V and 4 bases from J, with 13 bases between. CDR1 DFQATT and CDR2 SNEGSKA come from the germline V gene (reference sequence). This CDR3 region has 16 residues. The CDR3 loop is CSARDPRAGGANVLTF. Here the CDR3 DNA reads TGCAGTGCTAGAGATCCTAGGGCCGGAGGGGCCAACGTCCTGACTTTC.

This clonotype was observed a handful of times. The chain joins TRBV19 to TRBJ2-1; perhaps TRBD2 as D (7 bases). CDR1 and CDR2 from the germline V gene are LNHDA and SQIVND (reference sequence). V lost 4 bases to trimming and J lost 16 bases, with 23 bases between them. CDR3 length: 14 residues. CDR3 sequence (DNA): TGTGCCAGTAGTAGGGGGGGATATCGGGACACCTCCTTCTTC. Its protein product is CASSRGGYRDTSFF.

The chain employs TRBV6-2 or TRBV6-3 and TRBJ2-1; 9 nucleotides line up with TRBD2. Germline lookup yields CDR1 MNHEY and CDR2 SVGEGT. The CDR3 length is 16 residues. After removal of 6 bases from V and 3 bases from J, the junction contained 9 bases not matched to a gene. Here the CDR3 reads CASSLGAGGLYNEQFF. The CDR3 nucleotides are TGTGCCAGCAGCCTTGGGGCGGGGGGGCTCTACAATGAGCAGTTCTTC.

This clonotype was seen a few times. The rearrangement links TRBV24-1 to TRBJ2-7; 10 nucleotides line up with TRBD2. The germline CDR1 and CDR2 sequences are KGHDR and SFDVKD. V shed 1 base, J shed 1 base, and the junction held 6 bases outside the gene matches. CDR3 size: 17 residues. CDR3 sequence reads: CATSDLGLAGVSYEQYF. CDR3 sequence (DNA): TGTGCCACCAGTGATTTAGGGCTAGCGGGGGTGTCCTACGAGCAGTACTTC.

The genes are TRBV9 and TRBJ2-5; D possibly corresponds to TRBD2 (5 bases). Germline values: CDR1 SGDLS, CDR2 YYNGEE. Trimming shortened V by 0 bases and J by 5 bases, and 14 bases separated the two germline ends. CDR3 size: 15 residues. Here the CDR3 reads CASSVAPVTGETQYF. As DNA, the CDR3 is TGTGCCAGCAGCGTAGCTCCCGTTACGGGGGAGACCCAGTACTTC.

The table lists this clonotype with many counts. V gene TRBV18 combines with J gene TRBJ2-7; 9 positions agree with TRBD2. The CDR3 covers 15 residues. The germline V gene has CDR1 KGHSH and CDR2 LQKENI. With 1 base clipped from V and 6 bases from J, the junction kept 7 bases outside the gene matches. Written as DNA, the CDR3 is TGTGCCAGCTCACCACGGGATAGCGGGAGAGGCGAGCAGTACTTC. Translation: CASSPRDSGRGEQYF.

This clonotype was observed a few times. This chain uses TRBV6-5 with TRBJ1-1; D ambiguous. Deletions cut 8 bases from V and 4 bases from J, with 14 bases between. CDR3 length: 13 residues. Germline values: CDR1 MNHEY, CDR2 SVGAGI. CDR3 in amino acids: CASVEARGTEAFF. For the CDR3, the DNA is TGTGCCAGCGTCGAGGCCCGGGGCACTGAAGCTTTCTTT.

This clonotype was found a few times. V usage is TRBV5-1 and J usage is TRBJ2-7; no firm D call. Germline V CDR1 and CDR2: SGHRS, YFSETQ. The CDR3 loop spans 12 amino acids. The ends were cut back, 0 bases at V and 5 bases at J, with 6 bases in the middle. For the CDR3, the DNA is TGCGCCAGCAGCTTGGCGGAAAACGAGCAGTACTTC. Translated, it gives CASSLAENEQYF.

This clonotype was seen more than once but under ten times. One end of the junction fails to match germline, which may point to a read error. The chain employs TRBV2 and TRBJ1-3; no firm D call. The CDR3 is 17 amino acids. The germline V gene encodes CDR1 SNHLY and CDR2 FYNNEI. CDR3 in amino acids: CASSEGDLRNSGNTMYF. DNA of the CDR3: TGTGCCAGCAGTGAAGGAGATCTCAGAAACTCTGGAAACACCATGTATTTT.

The chain is built from TRBV7-9 and TRBJ2-3; TRBD1 or TRBD2 may be the D gene (5 bases each). The V and J ends lost 0 bases and 9 bases respectively, with 7 bases between them. Per the germline V gene, CDR1 is SEHNR and CDR2 is FQNEAQ (reference sequence). CDR3 length: 12 residues. CDR3 coding DNA: TGTGCCAGCAGCTTAGCGGGGACGACGCAGTATTTT. It codes for CASSLAGTTQYF.

The sample holds a few counts of this clonotype. The chain joins TRBV28 to TRBJ2-1; tentative D call: TRBD2 (6 bases). Germline assignment: CDR1 MDHEN and CDR2 SYDVKM. The ends were cut back, 5 bases at V and 4 bases at J, with 15 bases in the middle. The CDR3 is 15 residues long. CDR3 DNA sequence: TGTGCCAGCAGTCCCGCACTAGCCCAATACAATGAGCAGTTCTTC. Residues: CASSPALAQYNEQFF.

The V gene is TRBV7-9, the J gene TRBJ2-3, with a possible D match to TRBD2 (6 bases). Germline V gives CDR1 SEHNR, CDR2 FQNEAQ (reference sequence). V was trimmed by 6 bases and J by 2 bases, leaving 15 bases between them. The CDR3 is made up of 15 amino acids. CDR3 protein: CASSTTGGNTDTQYF. The CDR3 DNA reads as TGTGCCAGCAGTACCACCGGGGGAAACACAGATACGCAGTATTTT. The full variable domain, completed using reference TRBV7-9 and TRBJ2-3, is DTGVSQNPRHKITKRGQNVTFRCDPISEHNRLYWYRQTLGQGPEFLTYFQNEAQLEKSRLLSDRFSAERPKGSFSTLEIQRTEQGDSAMYLCASSTTGGNTDTQYFGPGTRLTVL.

The rearrangement links TRBV12-3 or TRBV12-4 to TRBJ2-1; tentatively, D is TRBD1 (6 bases). V lost 8 bases to trimming and J lost 0 bases, with 17 bases between them. CDR3 length equals 16 residues. The CDR3 coding sequence is TGTGCCAGCTTTTTTAGGGGGAGTAGCTCCTACAATGAGCAGTTCTTC. This translates into CASFFRGSSSYNEQFF.